The 21 T cell receptor beta chains presented below share a single source sample, sequenced in a study of T cells in localized non-small cell lung cancer. Repertoires were generated with immunoSEQ multiplex PCR, while TCRdb's copy carries only in-frame clones and drops some. The data show 100,000 to 150,000 clones, with more than 80% seen just once and around 1.8% held by the top ten. The sequencing used peripheral blood, collected before any cancer treatment. These receptors were collected from a female donor over 55 with stage I lung adenocarcinoma.

J is TRBJ2-7 and V is TRBV29-1, with TRBD1 matching 7 bases. The V and J ends lost 0 bases and 3 bases, in that order; junction bases with no gene match: 8. Germline-derived CDR1 and CDR2 are SQVTM and ANQGSEA. The CDR3 is 15 residues long. DNA for the CDR3: TGCAGCGTTGAAGACCTGGGACAGAACGGCTACGAGCAGTACTTC. Translated, it gives CSVEDLGQNGYEQYF.

This chain joins TRBV7-9 and TRBJ1-4; D remains ambiguous. Germline V gene lookup returns CDR1 SEHNR and CDR2 FQNEAQ (reference sequence). The CDR3 covers 15 residues. V was trimmed by 5 bases and J by 0 bases, leaving 10 bases between them. The CDR3 protein is CASSPSSATNEKLFF. In nucleotides, the CDR3 is TGTGCCAGCAGCCCCAGCTCCGCAACTAATGAAAAACTGTTTTTT.

The rearrangement uses TRBV19 and TRBJ2-1; D is perhaps TRBD1 (6 bases). Trimming removed 5 bases at V and 4 bases at J, with 12 bases between. The length of the CDR3 is 14 residues. CDR1 and CDR2 (germline): LNHDA, SQIVND (reference sequence). CDR3 sequence: CASSLGATYNEQFF. CDR3 bases: TGTGCCAGTAGTTTGGGGGCAACTTACAATGAGCAGTTCTTC.

The V call is TRBV27, the J call TRBJ1-5; TRBD1 aligns across 7 bases. V lost 2 bases to trimming and J lost 1 base; unmatched junction nucleotides: 11. Germline lookup yields CDR1 MNHEY and CDR2 SMNVEV (reference sequence). This CDR3 is built from 18 residues. CDR3: CASSLPQGQAVSNQPQHF. The DNA of the CDR3 is TGTGCCAGCAGTTTACCCCAAGGACAGGCGGTAAGCAATCAGCCCCAGCATTTT.

As regards this clone: Other DNA sequences within the sample encode an identical CDR3. This sequence joins TRBV28 and TRBJ2-5; D not resolved. CDR1 is MDHEN and CDR2 is SYDVKM in the germline V gene. This CDR3 is built from 11 residues. The ends were cut back, 2 bases at V and 5 bases at J, with 3 bases in the middle. The chain's CDR3 is CASSLGETQYF. Written as DNA, the CDR3 is TGTGCCAGCAGTTTAGGGGAGACCCAGTACTTC.

The chain couples TRBV4-1 to TRBJ2-5; 11 bases line up with TRBD2. Looked up from germline, CDR1 is MGHRA and CDR2 is YSYEKL. This CDR3 is 15 amino acids long. Losses at the gene ends were 4 bases for V and 5 bases for J; bases not matched to a gene: 6. CDR3 region: CASSPTSGNRETQYF. The CDR3 region has the DNA TGCGCCAGCAGCCCGACTAGCGGGAATCGGGAGACCCAGTACTTC.

V is TRBV7-7 and J is TRBJ2-5; tentatively, D is TRBD1 (6 bases). The CDR3 sequence is 14 residues long. Per germline, CDR1 SSHAT and CDR2 FNYEAQ (reference sequence). V was clipped by 1 base and J by 5 bases, with 11 bases between them. This CDR3 is CASSLVGTSETQYF. The CDR3 DNA is TGTGCCAGCAGCTTAGTTGGGACAAGTGAGACCCAGTACTTC.

This clone was observed once. The chain has TRBV11-2 and TRBJ2-3; D is ambiguous. Germline-derived CDR1 and CDR2 are SGHAT and FQNNGV. The CDR3 sequence is 13 residues long. V was shortened by 10 bases and J by 0 bases, with 11 bases between the two germline ends. The CDR3 loop is CATSDHSTDTQYF. DNA of the CDR3: TGTGCCACCTCGGACCATAGCACAGATACGCAGTATTTT. Combining the CDR3 with reference TRBV11-2 and TRBJ2-3 gives the whole variable domain EAGVAQSPRYKIIEKRQSVAFWCNPISGHATLYWYQQILGQGPKLLIQFQNNGVVDDSQLPKDRFSAERLKGVDSTLKIQPAKLEDSAVYLCATSDHSTDTQYFGPGTRLTVL.

This clone showed up just once. V is TRBV4-1 and J is TRBJ2-5, with 11 positions matching TRBD1. The CDR3 length is 18 residues. V gave up 1 base and J gave up 4 bases; unmatched junction bases: 11. Germline CDR1 MGHRA, CDR2 YSYEKL. CDR3 region: CASSQVGSGTGGLETQYF. CDR3 sequence (DNA): TGCGCCAGCAGCCAAGTGGGGTCCGGGACAGGGGGTTTAGAGACCCAGTACTTC.

V gene TRBV5-3 combines with J gene TRBJ2-6; D is possibly TRBD1 (7 bases). TRBV5-3 belongs to the ORF category, with a function that is uncertain. This CDR3 has 12 amino acids. V lost 3 bases, J lost 17 bases, and 15 bases lay in between. The DNA for the CDR3 is TGTGCCAGAAGCTCGCCTACAGGGGACTTGACTTTC. Translated, it gives CARSSPTGDLTF.

This clone was counted only a few times. The V gene is TRBV7-9, the J gene TRBJ1-3; TRBD1 might be the D (5 bases). Trimming shortened V by 6 bases and J by 0 bases, and 12 bases separated the two germline ends. This CDR3 region has 15 residues. CDR1 is SEHNR and CDR2 is FQNEAQ in the germline V gene (reference sequence). CDR3 sequence: CASSRGRLSGNTIYF. CDR3 nucleotides: TGTGCCAGCAGTCGGGGACGCCTCTCTGGAAACACCATATATTTT.

V is TRBV28 and J is TRBJ2-7; maybe TRBD1 (5 bases). The CDR3 has 14 residues. Trimming left V 7 bases short and J 2 bases short, with 15 bases between. Per germline, CDR1 MDHEN and CDR2 SYDVKM. The CDR3 bases are TGTGCCAGCAAGGGGCAGGGTAGTACCTACGAGCAGTACTTC. Its protein product is CASKGQGSTYEQYF.

J is TRBJ2-3 and V is TRBV28; tentative D call: TRBD1 (5 bases). This CDR3 region has 14 residues. The germline V and J ends were trimmed by 8 bases and 2 bases, with 14 bases remaining between them. CDR1 and CDR2 from the germline V gene are MDHEN and SYDVKM. In nucleotides, the CDR3 is TGTGCCAGCCTCAGGGTCCCTTACACAGATACGCAGTATTTT. It encodes CASLRVPYTDTQYF.

The chain joins TRBV5-6 to TRBJ2-4, with 8 bases fitting TRBD2. This CDR3 region has 15 residues. Germline CDR1 reads SGHDT; CDR2 reads YYEEEE. J was trimmed by 3 bases and V by 10 bases; bases with no gene match: 12. The CDR3 sequence is CASGGGLGGKNIQYF. CDR3 nucleotide sequence: TGTGCCTCAGGCGGGGGGCTAGGAGGCAAAAACATTCAGTACTTC.

V gene TRBV29-1 combines with J gene TRBJ2-5, with 8 bases aligning to TRBD1. V lost 0 bases and J lost 4; bases outside the gene matches: 4. In germline, CDR1 is SQVTM, CDR2 ANQGSEA. The CDR3 sequence is 14 residues long. The CDR3 bases are TGCAGCGTTGAAGATCCGACAGGGGCAGAGACCCAGTACTTC. Translated: CSVEDPTGAETQYF.

The CDR3 coding sequence is TGTGCCAGCAGCTTAGGCGGGACTGTGAGCTCTGGGGCCAACGTCCTGACTTTC. Translated, it gives CASSLGGTVSSGANVLTF. This chain connects TRBV7-6 to TRBJ2-6, with a tentative D call TRBD2 (6 bases). The V end lost 1 base, the J end lost 0 bases, and 13 bases lay between the germline ends. Germline CDR1 and CDR2: SGHVS and FNYEAQ. The CDR3 has 18 residues.

The chain has TRBV29-1 and TRBJ2-2; 11 positions agree with TRBD2. Germline CDR1 SQVTM, CDR2 ANQGSEA. Trimming took 4 bases from V and 0 from J; bases not matched to a gene: 13. The CDR3 covers 19 residues. This chain's CDR3 is CSVGVGSGRGLSNTGELFF. The CDR3 bases are TGCAGCGTTGGGGTGGGTAGCGGGAGGGGTTTGTCGAACACCGGGGAGCTGTTTTTT.

V is TRBV2 and J is TRBJ2-7, with 9 bases fitting TRBD1. Germline lookup yields CDR1 SNHLY and CDR2 FYNNEI. J was trimmed by 5 bases and V by 6 bases; bases with no gene match: 11. The CDR3 sequence is 15 residues long. The CDR3 is CASSPRTGAINEQYF. The DNA for the CDR3 is TGTGCCAGCAGCCCTAGGACAGGGGCGATTAACGAGCAGTACTTC.

This chain uses TRBV15 with TRBJ2-5; 12 bases align to TRBD2. This CDR3 spans 16 amino acids. Germline V gene lookup returns CDR1 LNHNV and CDR2 YYDKDF (reference sequence). V shed 5 bases and J 5 bases; nucleotides not matched to a gene: 9. The CDR3 nucleotides read TGTGCCACCAGCGCCCGACTAGCGGGAGCGGTGGAGACCCAGTACTTC. Residues: CATSARLAGAVETQYF.

This rearrangement joins TRBV5-6 to TRBJ1-2; 10 bases align to TRBD1. V trimming: 0 bases; J trimming: 7 bases; junction bases outside the gene matches: 6. The germline gives CDR1 SGHDT, CDR2 YYEEEE. The CDR3 length is 15 residues. The CDR3 DNA reads TGTGCCAGCAGCTTGGTTGGGACAGGGGAGGGTGGCTACACCTTC. Its translation is CASSLVGTGEGGYTF.

J is TRBJ1-1 and V is TRBV16, with D unclear. The CDR3 has 12 residues. Germline CDR1 KGHSY, CDR2 FQNENV. Trimming pared 2 bases from V and 11 bases from J, leaving 12 bases between. CDR3: CASSQTLLVAFF. The CDR3 nucleotides read TGTGCCAGCAGCCAAACTCTCCTTGTTGCTTTCTTT.